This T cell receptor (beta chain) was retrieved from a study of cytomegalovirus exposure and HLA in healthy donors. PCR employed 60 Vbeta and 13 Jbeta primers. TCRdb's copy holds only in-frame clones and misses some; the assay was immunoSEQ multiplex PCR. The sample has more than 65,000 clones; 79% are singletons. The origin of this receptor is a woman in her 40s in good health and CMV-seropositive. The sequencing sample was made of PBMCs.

The CDR3 loop is CAWSRWGGSNTEAFF. The CDR3 DNA sequence: TGTGCCTGGAGCCGGTGGGGGGGCTCGAACACTGAAGCTTTCTTT. The chain has TRBV30 and TRBJ1-1; the D gene is possibly TRBD1 (6 bases). The CDR3 is made up of 15 amino acids. V was clipped by 3 bases and J by 1 base, with 15 bases between them. Germline values: CDR1 GTSNPN, CDR2 SVGIG (reference sequence).